This T cell receptor beta chain was identified during a study of CD8+CD57+ T cells in acquired aplastic anemia. At the level of the study: Across the sorted CD4+ and CD8+ cells, DNA amounts averaged about 3 ug.

Using genomic DNA as the template, TCR beta VDJ and CDR3 profiling was carried out. From the reads, TCRdb called clonotypes with MiXCR, one entry per CDR3 protein. The table has under 350,000 distinct CDR3 sequences, 45% to 65% seen once; the top ten hold around 1.3%. The germline CDR1 and CDR2 sequences are SGHDT and YYEEEE. Trimming took off 4 bases at V and 8 bases at J, with 12 bases between the two ends. This CDR3 region has 12 residues. Individuals selected for sequencing had exhibited CD8+CD57+ cell expansion on flow cytometry. Severe acquired aplastic anemia was diagnosed in all patients. None of the patients had been given any therapy when their blood was sampled.

The chain employs TRBV5-6 and TRBJ1-2; no clear D. Sequencing input: sorted CD4+, CD8+, or CD8+CD57+ T cells (not recorded which) from PBMCs. The source of this sequence is a human donor with aplastic anemia. The CDR3: CASSQRGGGYTF. As DNA, the CDR3 is TGTGCCAGCAGCCAACGAGGAGGGGGCTACACCTTC.